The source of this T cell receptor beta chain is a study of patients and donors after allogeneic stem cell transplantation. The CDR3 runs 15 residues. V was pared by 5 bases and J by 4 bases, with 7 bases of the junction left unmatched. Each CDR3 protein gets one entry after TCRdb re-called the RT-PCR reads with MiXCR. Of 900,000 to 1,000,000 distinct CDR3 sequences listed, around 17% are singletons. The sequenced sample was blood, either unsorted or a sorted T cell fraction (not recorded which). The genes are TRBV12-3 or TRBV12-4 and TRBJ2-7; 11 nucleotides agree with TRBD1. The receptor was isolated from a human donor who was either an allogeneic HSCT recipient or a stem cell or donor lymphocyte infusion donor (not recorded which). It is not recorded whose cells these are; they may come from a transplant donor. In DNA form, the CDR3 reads TGTGCCAGCAGTCGCCCGGACAGGGGGCGATACGAGCAGTACTTC. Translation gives CASSRPDRGRYEQYF.